These 30 T cell receptor beta chains originate from one sample sequenced in a study of T-cell memory formation after mild COVID-19. TCRdb re-derived calls from the 5' RACE reads in MiXCR, one entry per CDR3 protein. This table has about 420,000 distinct CDR3 sequences, more than 20% appearing once. Material for sequencing was PBMCs or a T cell subset sorted from them (not recorded which). All receptors derive from an adult woman who had mild COVID-19 (a few samples of this study predate the infection). Cell type and time point are not known.

The chain is built from TRBV20-1 and TRBJ2-1; no reliable D call. Germline V CDR1 and CDR2: DFQATT, SNEGSKA (reference sequence). The CDR3 sequence is 16 residues long. Trimming pared 0 bases from V and 0 bases from J, leaving 12 bases between. In DNA, the CDR3 is TGCAGTGCTAGAGATCTTTCCGTAGACTCCTACAATGAGCAGTTCTTC. It codes for CSARDLSVDSYNEQFF.

This chain links TRBV20-1 with TRBJ2-4; 7 positions match TRBD1. The CDR3 has 14 residues. Trimming at V came to 2 bases and at J to 5 bases, leaving 6 bases not matched to a gene. The germline V gene has CDR1 DFQATT and CDR2 SNEGSKA (reference sequence). CDR3 region: CSARRTGSQNIQYF. DNA of the CDR3: TGCAGTGCTAGACGGACAGGAAGTCAAAACATTCAGTACTTC.

The CDR3 nucleotides read TGTGCCAGCAGCGGAACGGGACGCCGAAATCAGCCCCAGCATTTT. This codes for CASSGTGRRNQPQHF. The chain carries TRBV9 and TRBJ1-5; D perhaps matches TRBD1 (5 bases). Germline CDR1 SGDLS, CDR2 YYNGEE. This CDR3 comprises 15 residues. Trimming removed 3 bases at V and 4 bases at J, with 14 bases between.

The rearrangement joins TRBV7-2 to TRBJ2-7, with a possible D match to TRBD2 (6 bases). Per germline, CDR1 SGHTA and CDR2 FQGNSA. This CDR3 spans 15 amino acids. V was pared by 2 bases and J by 1 base, with 12 bases between. The CDR3 region is CASSLSGLTSYEQYF. Here the CDR3 DNA reads TGTGCCAGCAGCTTATCGGGACTTACATCCTACGAGCAGTACTTC.

The genes are TRBV12-3 or TRBV12-4 and TRBJ1-1; D not resolved. The CDR3 is 12 amino acids. V lost 0 bases and J lost 8, with 7 bases in between. As DNA, the CDR3 is TGTGCCAGCAGTTTAGCGGCCCGGGAAGCTTTCTTT. Its translation is CASSLAAREAFF.

This clonotype was counted a few times. The chain joins TRBV7-7 to TRBJ2-1; 8 bases fit TRBD1. Germline CDR1 SSHAT, CDR2 FNYEAQ (reference sequence). There are 15 residues in the CDR3. V lost 1 base and J lost 9; bases outside the gene matches: 8. This CDR3 is CASSLGDRGQAEQFF. The CDR3 DNA reads TGTGCCAGCAGCTTAGGTGACAGGGGTCAGGCTGAGCAGTTCTTC.

J is TRBJ2-3 and V is TRBV9; D ambiguous. The germline gives CDR1 SGDLS, CDR2 YYNGEE. Trimming removed 0 bases from V and 4 bases from J, with 9 bases in between. The CDR3 spans 14 residues. CDR3 protein: CASSVEAGSDTQYF. The CDR3 DNA is TGTGCCAGCAGCGTAGAGGCAGGTTCAGATACGCAGTATTTT. Complete variable domain (other parts from reference TRBV9 and TRBJ2-3): DSGVTQTPKHLITATGQRVTLRCSPRSGDLSVYWYQQSLDQGLQFLIQYYNGEERAKGNILERFSAQQFPDLHSELNLSSLELGDSALYFCASSVEAGSDTQYFGPGTRLTVL.

The chain employs TRBV7-2 and TRBJ1-5; TRBD1 might be the D (5 bases). The CDR3 covers 15 residues. CDR1 is SGHTA and CDR2 is FQGNSA in the germline V gene. Trimming pared 5 bases from V and 5 bases from J, leaving 16 bases between. Written as DNA, the CDR3 is TGTGCCAGCAGCCTGGGGGGAGGATTGTATCAGCCCCAGCATTTT. This sequence encodes CASSLGGGLYQPQHF. Supplemented by reference TRBV7-2 and TRBJ1-5, the full variable domain reads GAGVSQSPSNKVTEKGKDVELRCDPISGHTALYWYRQSLGQGLEFLIYFQGNSAPDKSGLPSDRFSAERTGGSVSTLTIQRTQQEDSAVYLCASSLGGGLYQPQHFGDGTRLSIL.

The rearrangement uses TRBV20-1 and TRBJ1-1; unclear D gene. V gave up 5 bases and J gave up 5 bases, with 12 bases separating them. This CDR3 is 12 amino acids long. Germline-derived CDR1 and CDR2 are DFQATT and SNEGSKA (reference sequence). This CDR3 reads CSALGFRTEAFF. CDR3 sequence (DNA): TGCAGTGCTTTGGGTTTTAGGACTGAAGCTTTCTTT.

CDR3 coding DNA: TGTGCCACCTCCGGGACTTCATACAATGAGCAGTTCTTC. Translation: CATSGTSYNEQFF. The chain combines TRBV24-1 with TRBJ2-1; a possible D gene is TRBD2 (6 bases). Germline loops: CDR1 KGHDR, CDR2 SFDVKD. With 9 bases removed from V and 4 bases from J, the gap between germline ends came to 12 bases. This CDR3 has 13 residues.

This clonotype was detected only a few times. The chain recombines TRBV9 with TRBJ1-2; D ambiguous. Trimming shortened V by 4 bases and J by 0 bases, and 16 bases separated the two germline ends. The CDR3 sequence is 16 residues long. From germline, CDR1 is SGDLS and CDR2 YYNGEE. The CDR3 DNA reads TGTGCCAGCAGCTTTCACCCCGTCGGCTCTAACTATGGCTACACCTTC. Its protein product is CASSFHPVGSNYGYTF.

This clonotype has more than one count but fewer than ten. V gene TRBV9 combines with J gene TRBJ2-2; D is unclear. The V gene lost 0 bases and the J gene lost 8 bases, with 2 bases spanning the gap. Germline loops: CDR1 SGDLS, CDR2 YYNGEE. This CDR3 is built from 11 residues. CDR3 bases: TGTGCCAGCAGCGTAGAAGGGGAGCTGTTTTTT. Protein sequence: CASSVEGELFF.

This sequence joins TRBV7-9 and TRBJ2-1; 7 bases align to TRBD2. The CDR3 has 14 residues. The V and J ends lost 5 bases and 6 bases, in that order; junction bases with no gene match: 7. Germline V CDR1 and CDR2: SEHNR, FQNEAQ (reference sequence). Written as DNA, the CDR3 is TGTGCCAGCAGCCTGGGGGGGAAGAGCAATGAGCAGTTCTTC. Its translation is CASSLGGKSNEQFF.

Only a few counts were recorded for this clonotype. This chain connects TRBV7-8 to TRBJ2-5; TRBD1 might be the D (6 bases). There are 16 residues in the CDR3. V shed 5 bases and J shed 5 bases, with 21 bases lying between them. CDR1 is SGHVS, CDR2 FQNEAQ, per germline. CDR3 DNA sequence: TGTGCCAGCAGCGGGAGCCTAGGGGGAGCCACGGAGACCCAGTACTTC. This sequence encodes CASSGSLGGATETQYF.

At least ten counts were recorded for this clonotype. The V call is TRBV10-3, the J call TRBJ2-3, with D perhaps TRBD2 (5 bases). The CDR3 is 13 residues long. The ends were cut back, 5 bases at V and 3 bases at J, with 9 bases in the middle. Germline V CDR1 and CDR2: ENHRY, SYGVKD. The CDR3 nucleotides read TGTGCCATCAGTCCGACTATGACAGATACGCAGTATTTT. Residues: CAISPTMTDTQYF.

Ten or more counts support this clonotype. The J gene is TRBJ2-1, the V gene TRBV9; D possibly uses TRBD1 or TRBD2 (5 bases each). Germline V lookup: CDR1 SGDLS, CDR2 YYNGEE. Deletions cut 3 bases from V and 8 bases from J, with 15 bases between. CDR3 length: 14 amino acids. CDR3 loop: CASSGGVGSHEQFF. Written as DNA, the CDR3 is TGTGCCAGCAGCGGAGGGGTCGGCAGCCATGAGCAGTTCTTC.

The CDR3 DNA follows: TGCGCCAGCAGCTCGGCCGGGACAAGATACGAGCAGTACTTC. It encodes CASSSAGTRYEQYF. This chain joins TRBV5-1 and TRBJ2-7, with D maybe TRBD1 (6 bases). This CDR3 comprises 14 residues. V lost 3 bases to trimming and J lost 4 bases, with 14 bases between them. Germline assignment: CDR1 SGHRS and CDR2 YFSETQ.

The chain combines TRBV2 with TRBJ2-7, with D unresolved. CDR3 length: 13 amino acids. Trimming removed 1 base from V and 3 bases from J, with 7 bases in between. CDR1 and CDR2 (germline): SNHLY, FYNNEI. CDR3 region: CASSEDKGYEQYF. In nucleotides, the CDR3 is TGTGCCAGCAGTGAAGATAAAGGCTACGAGCAGTACTTC. Looking up the rest from reference TRBV2 and TRBJ2-7 gives the full variable domain: EPEVTQTPSHQVTQMGQEVILRCVPISNHLYFYWYRQILGQKVEFLVSFYNNEISEKSEIFDDQFSVERPDGSNFTLKIRSTKLEDSAMYFCASSEDKGYEQYFGPGTRLTVT.

This chain uses TRBV5-1 with TRBJ1-6; D is perhaps TRBD1 (5 bases). The CDR3 covers 14 residues. Between the trimmed V and J ends, which lost 5 bases and 8 bases, there was a span of 14 bases. Germline values: CDR1 SGHRS, CDR2 YFSETQ. The CDR3 protein is CASSFGGDDSPLHF. CDR3 nucleotide sequence: TGCGCCAGCAGTTTTGGAGGGGATGATTCACCCCTCCACTTT.

J is TRBJ2-5 and V is TRBV11-3, with unresolved D. The CDR3 is 14 amino acids. V lost 1 base and J 1 base, leaving 7 bases between the germline ends. The germline V gene encodes CDR1 SGHNT and CDR2 YENEEA. This CDR3 reads CASSLVTAQETQYF. In nucleotides, the CDR3 is TGTGCCAGCAGCTTAGTAACAGCCCAAGAGACCCAGTACTTC.

This chain joins TRBV5-1 and TRBJ2-1, with 10 bases fitting TRBD2. V shed 4 bases and J 7 bases; nucleotides not matched to a gene: 14. CDR1 and CDR2 from the germline V gene are SGHRS and YFSETQ. The CDR3 sequence is 17 residues long. CDR3 loop: CASSASGGDLASNEQFF. CDR3 bases: TGCGCCAGCAGCGCGAGCGGGGGGGATTTAGCATCTAATGAGCAGTTCTTC.

This chain connects TRBV4-1 to TRBJ2-5; 7 bases agree with TRBD2. The CDR3 covers 16 residues. Germline CDR1 MGHRA, CDR2 YSYEKL. V was clipped by 0 bases and J by 5 bases; unmatched bases: 9. The CDR3 is CASSQDWGGGGETQYF. The CDR3 DNA follows: TGCGCCAGCAGCCAAGATTGGGGGGGTGGCGGTGAGACCCAGTACTTC.

The J gene is TRBJ2-7, the V gene TRBV5-5; D might be TRBD1 (7 bases). CDR1 and CDR2 from the germline V gene are SGHKS and YYEKEE (reference sequence). The CDR3 is 16 residues long. The germline V and J ends were trimmed by 3 bases and 0 bases, with 16 bases remaining between them. CDR3 sequence reads: CASSWTGGVISYEQYF. The CDR3 nucleotides read TGTGCCAGCAGCTGGACAGGAGGGGTGATCTCCTACGAGCAGTACTTC.

Only a few counts were recorded for this clonotype. J is TRBJ2-1 and V is TRBV24-1; 13 nucleotides align to TRBD2. In germline, CDR1 is KGHDR, CDR2 SFDVKD. V gave up 4 bases and J gave up 2 bases; unmatched junction bases: 7. This CDR3 has 18 amino acids. This chain's CDR3 is CATSEGLAGLRTYNEQFF. The DNA of the CDR3 is TGTGCCACCAGTGAGGGACTAGCGGGATTGAGGACCTACAATGAGCAGTTCTTC.

This clonotype was picked up many times. V is TRBV12-3 or TRBV12-4 and J is TRBJ1-6, with 7 positions matching TRBD1. V shed 4 bases, J shed 7 bases, and the junction held 7 bases outside the gene matches. The CDR3 spans 15 residues. The CDR3 protein is CASSSRGQPNSPLHF. The CDR3 nucleotides are TGTGCCAGCAGTTCCCGGGGACAGCCAAATTCACCCCTCCACTTT.

Many counts were recorded for this clonotype. The chain uses TRBV5-1 and TRBJ2-7; D is undetermined. The V gene's germline CDR1 is SGHRS and CDR2 YFSETQ. This CDR3 has 14 residues. Trimming cost V 0 bases and J 2 bases, with 9 bases left between them. The CDR3 reads CASSLDFAAYEQYF. As DNA, the CDR3 is TGCGCCAGCAGCTTGGATTTCGCGGCCTACGAGCAGTACTTC.

The chain combines TRBV7-9 with TRBJ2-3; the match to TRBD2 covers 11 bases. The J segment lost 2 bases and the V segment lost 5 bases, leaving 6 bases of the junction unmatched. The CDR3 has 16 amino acids. Germline assignment: CDR1 SEHNR and CDR2 FQNEAQ (reference sequence). The CDR3 loop reads CASSILLAGDTDTQYF. CDR3 nucleotides: TGTGCCAGCAGCATCCTACTAGCGGGGGACACAGATACGCAGTATTTT. The variable domain in full, with the rest retrieved from reference TRBV7-9 and TRBJ2-3, is DTGVSQNPRHKITKRGQNVTFRCDPISEHNRLYWYRQTLGQGPEFLTYFQNEAQLEKSRLLSDRFSAERPKGSFSTLEIQRTEQGDSAMYLCASSILLAGDTDTQYFGPGTRLTVL.

This clonotype showed up just once. This rearrangement joins TRBV12-3 or TRBV12-4 to TRBJ2-1; perhaps TRBD2 as D (5 bases). The CDR3 loop spans 17 amino acids. V lost 5 bases to trimming and J lost 5 bases, with 22 bases between them. The CDR3 loop is CASSSLYGAVVDNEQFF. The CDR3 coding sequence is TGTGCCAGCAGTAGCCTCTATGGAGCGGTAGTGGACAATGAGCAGTTCTTC.

The CDR3 loop is CASSPGTSGSFSYEQYF. DNA of the CDR3: TGTGCCAGCTCACCCGGGACTAGCGGGAGTTTTTCCTACGAGCAGTACTTC. The V call is TRBV18, the J call TRBJ2-7; 14 bases are a match to TRBD2. J was trimmed by 1 base and V by 3 bases; bases with no gene match: 5. The CDR3 loop spans 17 amino acids. Germline CDR1 KGHSH, CDR2 LQKENI.

In this sample, this clonotype turned up a few times. The gene calls are TRBV19 and TRBJ2-1; D might be TRBD2 (5 bases). Germline CDR1 and CDR2: LNHDA and SQIVND (reference sequence). V was shortened by 10 bases and J by 1 base, with 17 bases between the two germline ends. The CDR3 totals 15 residues. CDR3 protein: CAISRRPTSYNEQFF. As DNA, the CDR3 is TGTGCCATCTCAAGGAGGCCTACTTCCTACAATGAGCAGTTCTTC.